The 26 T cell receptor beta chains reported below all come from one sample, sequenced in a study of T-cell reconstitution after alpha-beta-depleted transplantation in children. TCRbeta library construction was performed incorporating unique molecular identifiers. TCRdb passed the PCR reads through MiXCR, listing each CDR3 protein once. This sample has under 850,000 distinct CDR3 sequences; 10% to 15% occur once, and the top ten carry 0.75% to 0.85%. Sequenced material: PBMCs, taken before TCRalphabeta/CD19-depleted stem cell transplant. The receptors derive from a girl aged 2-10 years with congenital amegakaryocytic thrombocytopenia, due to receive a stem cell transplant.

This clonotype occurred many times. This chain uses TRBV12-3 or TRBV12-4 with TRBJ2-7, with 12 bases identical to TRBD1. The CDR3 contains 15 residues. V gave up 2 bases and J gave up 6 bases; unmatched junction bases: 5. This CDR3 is CASSLSGTGGFEQYF. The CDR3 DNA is TGTGCCAGCAGTTTATCCGGGACAGGGGGCTTCGAGCAGTACTTC.

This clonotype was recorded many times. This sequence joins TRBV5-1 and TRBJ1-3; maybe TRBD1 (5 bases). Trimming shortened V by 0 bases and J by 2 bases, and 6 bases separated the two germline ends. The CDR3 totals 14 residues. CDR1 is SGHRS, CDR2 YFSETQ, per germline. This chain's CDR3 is CASSLDRTGNTIYF. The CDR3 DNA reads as TGCGCCAGCAGCTTGGACAGGACTGGAAACACCATATATTTT.

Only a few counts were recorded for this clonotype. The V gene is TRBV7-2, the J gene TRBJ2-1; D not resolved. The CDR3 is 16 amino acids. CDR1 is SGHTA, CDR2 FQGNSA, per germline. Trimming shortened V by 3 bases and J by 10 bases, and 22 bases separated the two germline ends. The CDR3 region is CASSFPDLSFFTEQFF. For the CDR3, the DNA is TGTGCCAGCAGCTTTCCGGACCTTTCTTTTTTCACAGAGCAGTTCTTC.

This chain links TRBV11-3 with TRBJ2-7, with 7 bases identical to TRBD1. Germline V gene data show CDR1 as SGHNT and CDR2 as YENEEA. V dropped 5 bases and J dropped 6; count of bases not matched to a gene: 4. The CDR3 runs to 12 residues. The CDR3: CASSQDRSEQYF. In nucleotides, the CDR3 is TGTGCCAGCAGCCAGGACAGGAGCGAGCAGTACTTC.

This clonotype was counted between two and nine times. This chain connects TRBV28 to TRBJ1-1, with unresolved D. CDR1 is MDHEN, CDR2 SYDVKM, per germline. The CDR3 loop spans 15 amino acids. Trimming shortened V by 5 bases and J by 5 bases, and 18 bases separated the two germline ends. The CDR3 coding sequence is TGTGCCAGCAGTCGTACGGACGTTGGGAGGACTGAAGCTTTCTTT. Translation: CASSRTDVGRTEAFF.

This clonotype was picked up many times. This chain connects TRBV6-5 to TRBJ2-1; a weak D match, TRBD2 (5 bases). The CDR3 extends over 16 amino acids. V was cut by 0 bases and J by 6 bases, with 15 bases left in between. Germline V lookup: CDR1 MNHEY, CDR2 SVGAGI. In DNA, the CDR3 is TGTGCCAGCAGTTACTCGACCCGGGATGGGAGCAATGAGCAGTTCTTC. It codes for CASSYSTRDGSNEQFF.

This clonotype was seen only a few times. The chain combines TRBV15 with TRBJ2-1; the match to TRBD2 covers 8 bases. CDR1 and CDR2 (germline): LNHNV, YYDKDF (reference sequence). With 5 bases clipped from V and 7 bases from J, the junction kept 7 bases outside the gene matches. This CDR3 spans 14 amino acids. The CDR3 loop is CATSASGSRNEQFF. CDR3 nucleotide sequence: TGTGCCACCAGCGCCAGCGGGAGTCGTAATGAGCAGTTCTTC.

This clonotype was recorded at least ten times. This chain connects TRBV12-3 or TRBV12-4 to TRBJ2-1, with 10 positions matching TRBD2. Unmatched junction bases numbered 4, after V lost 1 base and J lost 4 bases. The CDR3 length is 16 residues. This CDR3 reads CASSLGRTSGYNEQFF. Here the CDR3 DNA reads TGTGCCAGCAGTTTAGGTAGGACTAGCGGATACAATGAGCAGTTCTTC.

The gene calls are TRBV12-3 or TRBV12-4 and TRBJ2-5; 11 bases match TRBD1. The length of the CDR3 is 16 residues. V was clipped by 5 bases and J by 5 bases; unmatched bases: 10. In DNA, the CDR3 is TGTGCCAGCAGTCCAGACCGGGACAGGGGGGTTGAGACCCAGTACTTC. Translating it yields CASSPDRDRGVETQYF.

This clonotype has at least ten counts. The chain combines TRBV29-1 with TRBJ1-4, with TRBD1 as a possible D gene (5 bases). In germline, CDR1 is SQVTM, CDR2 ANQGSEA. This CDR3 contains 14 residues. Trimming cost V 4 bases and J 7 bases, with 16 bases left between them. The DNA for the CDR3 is TGCAGCGTTGCCCGGGGGGGGGAGAGTGAAAAACTGTTTTTT. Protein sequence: CSVARGGESEKLFF.

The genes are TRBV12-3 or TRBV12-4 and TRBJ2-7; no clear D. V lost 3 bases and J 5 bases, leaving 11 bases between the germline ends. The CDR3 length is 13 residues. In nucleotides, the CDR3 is TGTGCCAGCAGTTTCGGGCGTTATGACGAGCAGTACTTC. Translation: CASSFGRYDEQYF.

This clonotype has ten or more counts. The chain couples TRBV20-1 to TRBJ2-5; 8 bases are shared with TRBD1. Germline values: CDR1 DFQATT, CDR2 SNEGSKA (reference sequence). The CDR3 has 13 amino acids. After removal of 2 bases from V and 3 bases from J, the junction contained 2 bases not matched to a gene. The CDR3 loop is CSARPTGEETQYF. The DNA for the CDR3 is TGCAGTGCTAGACCGACAGGGGAAGAGACCCAGTACTTC.

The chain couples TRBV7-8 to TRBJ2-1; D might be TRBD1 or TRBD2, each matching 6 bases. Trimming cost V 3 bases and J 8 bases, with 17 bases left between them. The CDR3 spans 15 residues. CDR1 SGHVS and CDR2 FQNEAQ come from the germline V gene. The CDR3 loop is CASSFMRGALDEQFF. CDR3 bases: TGTGCCAGCAGCTTCATGAGGGGGGCGCTCGATGAGCAGTTCTTC.

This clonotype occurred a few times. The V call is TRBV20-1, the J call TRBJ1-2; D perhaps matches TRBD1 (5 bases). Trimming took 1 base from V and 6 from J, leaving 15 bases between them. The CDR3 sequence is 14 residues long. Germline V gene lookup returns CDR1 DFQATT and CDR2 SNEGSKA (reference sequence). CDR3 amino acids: CSARVLGASDGYTF. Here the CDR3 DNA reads TGCAGTGCTAGAGTCCTAGGGGCCTCAGATGGCTACACCTTC.

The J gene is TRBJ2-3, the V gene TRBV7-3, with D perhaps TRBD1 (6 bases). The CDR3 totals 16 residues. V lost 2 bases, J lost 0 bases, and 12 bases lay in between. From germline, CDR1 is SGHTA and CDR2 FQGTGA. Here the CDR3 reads CASSLFGDTSTDTQYF. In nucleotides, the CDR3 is TGTGCCAGCAGCTTATTTGGGGACACTAGCACAGATACGCAGTATTTT.

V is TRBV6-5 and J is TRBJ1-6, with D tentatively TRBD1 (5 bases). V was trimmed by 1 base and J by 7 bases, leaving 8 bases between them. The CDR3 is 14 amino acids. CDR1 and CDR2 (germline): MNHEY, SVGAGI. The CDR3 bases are TGTGCCAGCAGTTACTTAGGGGTCAATTCACCCCTCCACTTT. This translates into CASSYLGVNSPLHF.

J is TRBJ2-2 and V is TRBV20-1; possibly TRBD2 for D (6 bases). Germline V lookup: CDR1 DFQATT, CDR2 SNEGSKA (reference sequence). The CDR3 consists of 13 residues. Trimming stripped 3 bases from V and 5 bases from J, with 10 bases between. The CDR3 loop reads CSASLALTGELFF. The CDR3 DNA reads TGCAGTGCTAGCCTAGCGTTGACCGGGGAGCTGTTTTTT.

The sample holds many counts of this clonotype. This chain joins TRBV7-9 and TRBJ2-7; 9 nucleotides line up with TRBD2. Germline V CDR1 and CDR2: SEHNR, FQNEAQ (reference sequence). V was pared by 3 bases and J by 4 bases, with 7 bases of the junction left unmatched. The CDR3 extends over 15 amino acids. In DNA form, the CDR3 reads TGTGCCAGCAGCTTCCAAACTAGCGGGCCTTACGAGCAGTACTTC. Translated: CASSFQTSGPYEQYF.

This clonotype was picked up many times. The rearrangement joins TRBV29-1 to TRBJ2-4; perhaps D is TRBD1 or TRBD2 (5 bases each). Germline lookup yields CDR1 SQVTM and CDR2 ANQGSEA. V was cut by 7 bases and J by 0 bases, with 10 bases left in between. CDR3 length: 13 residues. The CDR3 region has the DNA TGCAGCGCCGGGGACGGAGCCAAAAACATTCAGTACTTC. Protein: CSAGDGAKNIQYF.

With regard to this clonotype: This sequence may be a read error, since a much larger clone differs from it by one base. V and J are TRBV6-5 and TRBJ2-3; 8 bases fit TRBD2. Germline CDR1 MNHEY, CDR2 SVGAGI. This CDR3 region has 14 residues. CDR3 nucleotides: TGTGCCAACAGTTACTCGGGAGGGGTGGATACGCAGTATTTT. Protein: CANSYSGGVDTQYF.

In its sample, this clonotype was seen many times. CDR3 DNA sequence: TGCAGTGCTAGAGATTTAGCGGGAGGCTTGGAGCAGTACTTC. This sequence encodes CSARDLAGGLEQYF. The J gene is TRBJ2-7, the V gene TRBV20-1; 10 bases match TRBD2. This CDR3 is built from 14 residues. CDR1 and CDR2 from the germline V gene are DFQATT and SNEGSKA (reference sequence). V lost 0 bases and J lost 7; bases outside the gene matches: 6.

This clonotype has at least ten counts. This chain's CDR3 is CASSLRTPASEQYF. CDR3 coding DNA: TGCGCCAGCAGCTTACGAACCCCTGCATCCGAGCAGTACTTC. The rearrangement joins TRBV5-1 to TRBJ2-7; D unresolved. The CDR3 has 14 residues. The V and J ends lost 2 bases and 6 bases respectively, with 15 bases between them. Germline V gives CDR1 SGHRS, CDR2 YFSETQ.

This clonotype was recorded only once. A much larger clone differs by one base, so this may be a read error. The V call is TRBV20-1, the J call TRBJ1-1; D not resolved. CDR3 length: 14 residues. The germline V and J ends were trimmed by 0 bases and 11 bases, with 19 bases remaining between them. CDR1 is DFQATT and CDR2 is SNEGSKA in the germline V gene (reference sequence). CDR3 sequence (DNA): TGCAGTGCTAGAGATCTCCTCGAGGGCTTGAAGGCTTTCTTT. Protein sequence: CSARDLLEGLKAFF.

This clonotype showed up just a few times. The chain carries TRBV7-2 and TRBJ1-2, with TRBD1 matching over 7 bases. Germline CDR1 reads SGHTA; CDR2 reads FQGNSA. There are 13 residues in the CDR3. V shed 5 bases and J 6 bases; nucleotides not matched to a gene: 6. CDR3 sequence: CASSHGTADGYTF. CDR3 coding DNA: TGTGCCAGCAGCCACGGGACAGCGGATGGCTACACCTTC. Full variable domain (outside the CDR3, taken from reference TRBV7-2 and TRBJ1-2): GAGVSQSPSNKVTEKGKDVELRCDPISGHTALYWYRQSLGQGLEFLIYFQGNSAPDKSGLPSDRFSAERTGGSVSTLTIQRTQQEDSAVYLCASSHGTADGYTFGSGTRLTVV.

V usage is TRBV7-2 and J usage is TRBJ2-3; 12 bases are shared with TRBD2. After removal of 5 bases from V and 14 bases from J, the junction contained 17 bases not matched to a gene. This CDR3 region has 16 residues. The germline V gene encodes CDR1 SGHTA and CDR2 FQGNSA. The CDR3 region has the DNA TGTGCCAGCAGCCCAGGACTAGCGGGACCAGGAGGTGTTCTGTATTTT. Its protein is CASSPGLAGPGGVLYF.

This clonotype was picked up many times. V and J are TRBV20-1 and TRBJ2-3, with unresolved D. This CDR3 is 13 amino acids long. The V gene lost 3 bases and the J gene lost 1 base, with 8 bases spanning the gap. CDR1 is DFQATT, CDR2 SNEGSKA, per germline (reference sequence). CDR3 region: CSASEARTDTQYF. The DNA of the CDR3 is TGCAGTGCTAGTGAGGCCCGCACAGATACGCAGTATTTT.